The rows below give T cell receptor beta chains drawn from one sample of a study of shared clonotypes between healthy human individuals. Only in-frame clones appear in the TCRdb table, and some are missing; sequencing was by immunoSEQ multiplex PCR. The sample records millions of clones, about 95% being singletons. The sample consisted of naive CD4+ T cells sorted from blood. These receptors were obtained from a man aged 18-30 years in good health. Both conserved end residues are part of each CDR3. The D gene is left open where the match is weak. A row's size may be missing; if present it is once, few, many or a size class.

>.|TRBD1|TRBJ1-4|TRBV11-2|16
CASSLNRPGGHEKLFF
TGTGCCAGCAGCTTGAACCGGCCAGGGGGTCACGAAAAACTGTTTTTT
>.|TRBD1|TRBJ1-6|TRBV30|14
CAGNQGAEDSPLHF
TGTGCCGGCAATCAGGGGGCGGAGGATTCACCCCTCCACTTT
>once|TRBD1|TRBJ1-1|TRBV7-2|14
CASSINRGDTEAFF
TGTGCCAGCAGCATAAACAGGGGGGACACTGAAGCTTTCTTT
>.|.|TRBJ2-1|TRBV11-2|16
CASRGLLLSSYNEQFF
TGTGCCAGCAGGGGGTTACTTTTGAGCTCCTACAATGAGCAGTTCTTC
>.|TRBD1|TRBJ2-7|TRBV10-2|15
CASSWDRALHGEQYF
TGCGCCAGCAGTTGGGACAGGGCCCTTCATGGGGAGCAGTACTTC
>.|TRBD1|TRBJ1-2|TRBV6-1|14
CASSLGGQNYGYTF
TGTGCCAGCAGTCTTGGGGGACAGAACTATGGCTACACCTTC
>.|.|TRBJ1-6|TRBV6-6|14
CASSYSGLQGTLHF
TGTGCCAGCAGTTACTCTGGACTCCAAGGGACCCTCCACTTT
>.|.|TRBJ1-5|TRBV7-2|14
CASSPGGRDQPQHF
TGTGCCAGCAGCCCGGGGGGCAGGGACCAGCCCCAGCATTTT
>.|.|TRBJ2-1|TRBV5-1|16
CASSWGTPFSYNEQFF
TGCGCCAGCAGCTGGGGTACACCGTTCTCCTACAATGAGCAGTTCTTC
>.|.|TRBJ2-6|TRBV5-4|15
CASSFEPSGANVLTF
TGTGCCAGCAGCTTTGAGCCCTCTGGGGCCAACGTCCTGACTTTC
>.|.|TRBJ1-1|TRBV10-3|14
CAIKPTELNTEAFF
TGTGCCATCAAACCGACAGAATTGAACACTGAAGCTTTCTTT
>.|.|TRBJ1-4|TRBV4-2|14
CASSPGDLSEKLFF
TGTGCCAGCAGCCCGGGGGATCTGAGTGAAAAACTGTTTTTT
>.|.|TRBJ1-4|TRBV27|14
CASSLSGLGEKLFF
TGTGCCAGCAGTTTATCCGGGCTAGGGGAAAAACTGTTTTTT
>.|TRBD1|TRBJ2-7|TRBV5-1|14
CASSPGQAPYEQYF
TGCGCCAGCAGCCCAGGACAGGCTCCCTACGAGCAGTACTTC
>.|TRBD1|TRBJ1-6|TRBV7-9|15
CASSVGQGYNSPLHF
TGTGCCAGCAGCGTGGGACAGGGCTATAATTCACCCCTCCACTTT
>.|.|TRBJ1-2|TRBV5-6|16
CASSSKGQSANYGYTF
TGTGCCAGCAGCTCTAAAGGACAGTCAGCTAACTATGGCTACACCTTC
>few|.|TRBJ1-4|TRBV2|11
CASSPGQKLFF
TGTGCCAGCAGTCCGGGACAAAAACTGTTTTTT
>.|.|TRBJ1-5|TRBV4-3|15
CASSQDWGGNQPQHF
TGCGCCAGCAGCCAAGATTGGGGGGGCAATCAGCCCCAGCATTTT
>.|.|TRBJ1-2|TRBV6-1|11
CASSPAYGYTF
TGTGCCAGCAGCCCCGCCTATGGCTACACCTTC
>.|TRBD1|TRBJ1-1|TRBV6-5|15
CASSRGQGAGSEAFF
TGTGCCAGCAGCCGGGGACAGGGGGCGGGTTCTGAAGCTTTCTTT
>.|TRBD1|TRBJ1-1|TRBV27|19
CASIQYRGVIPTSLPEAFF
TGTGCCAGCATCCAATACAGGGGCGTAATCCCGACAAGTCTCCCTGAAGCTTTCTTT
>.|.|TRBJ1-3|TRBV5-4|15
CASSLDQSSGNTIYF
TGTGCCAGCAGCTTGGACCAGAGCTCTGGAAACACCATATATTTT
>.|.|TRBJ2-1|TRBV7-9|12
CASSPGYNEQFF
TGTGCCAGCAGCCCGGGGTACAATGAGCAGTTCTTC
>.|.|TRBJ1-6|TRBV10-2|15
CASSEQVLPNSPLHF
TGCGCCAGCAGTGAACAAGTCCTCCCAAATTCACCCCTCCACTTT
>.|TRBD1|TRBJ2-7|TRBV18|15
CASSREQGSSYEQYF
TGTGCCAGCTCTCGTGAACAGGGGAGCTCCTACGAGCAGTACTTC
>once|TRBD1|TRBJ2-3|TRBV6-6|14
CASRHTGGGDTQYF
TGTGCCAGCAGGCACACAGGGGGCGGTGATACGCAGTATTTT
>.|TRBD2|TRBJ2-7|TRBV7-2|14
CASSLVTSGRAQYF
TGTGCCAGCAGCTTAGTCACTAGCGGGAGGGCTCAGTACTTC
>.|.|TRBJ2-5|TRBV7-3|15
CASRREAGAHQTQYF
TGTGCCAGCAGGCGAGAGGCCGGGGCCCACCAGACCCAGTACTTC
>.|.|TRBJ1-6|TRBV6-4|15
CASSDSPGYGSPLHF
TGTGCCAGCAGTGACTCTCCCGGGTACGGTTCACCCCTCCACTTT
>.|TRBD1|TRBJ2-7|TRBV2|11
CASSKTGEQYF
TGTGCCAGCAGTAAGACAGGGGAGCAGTACTTC